These 6 T cell receptor beta chains share one sample of origin, sequenced in a study of CD8 T cells in ankylosing spondylitis. Findings and caveats of the study: Characteristic of ankylosing spondylitis blood, it appeared, was a TCR beta motif comprising about 8 highly homologous variants.

TCRdb itself ran the 5' RACE reads through MiXCR, one entry per CDR3 protein. The table lists around 490,000 distinct CDR3 sequences, under 5.5% of them singletons. These receptors lack a known antigen. The sequenced material came from blood, either unsorted or a sorted T cell fraction (not recorded which). These receptors were obtained from a male donor with ankylosing spondylitis.

The sample holds many counts of this clonotype. V usage is TRBV7-9 and J usage is TRBJ2-5, with TRBD2 matching over 9 bases. The CDR3 extends over 15 amino acids. Trimming at V came to 6 bases and at J to 5 bases, leaving 10 bases not matched to a gene. Per the germline V gene, CDR1 is SEHNR and CDR2 is FQNEAQ (reference sequence). CDR3 coding DNA: TGTGCCAGCAGGGGGATAGCGGGAGTTTTGGAGACCCAGTACTTC. Translation gives CASRGIAGVLETQYF.

This clonotype was counted ten times or more. The chain employs TRBV5-1 and TRBJ1-1; TRBD1 matches at 8 bases. This CDR3 is built from 16 residues. The V gene end was trimmed by 0 bases and the J gene end by 4 bases; junction bases not matched to a gene: 8. Germline V gene sequence: CDR1 SGHRS, CDR2 YFSETQ. In DNA, the CDR3 is TGCGCCAGCAGCTTGGCCTTAGGACAGGGAACCACTGAAGCTTTCTTT. This codes for CASSLALGQGTTEAFF.

This clonotype was recorded many times. The chain employs TRBV5-1 and TRBJ1-1; D possibly corresponds to TRBD1 (5 bases). The CDR3 has 15 residues. Trimming removed 0 bases from V and 3 bases from J, with 12 bases in between. Per germline, CDR1 SGHRS and CDR2 YFSETQ. The CDR3 DNA reads TGCGCCAGCAGCTTGGGGGGGGGTGAAGACACTGAAGCTTTCTTT. It codes for CASSLGGGEDTEAFF.

This clonotype was seen repeatedly, ten times or more. The rearrangement uses TRBV27 and TRBJ1-5, with D maybe TRBD1 (6 bases). The germline V gene encodes CDR1 MNHEY and CDR2 SMNVEV (reference sequence). The CDR3 contains 16 residues. V lost 4 bases and J lost 2, with 15 bases in between. The CDR3 sequence is CASSSLAGVGNQPQHF. The CDR3 DNA sequence: TGTGCCAGCAGTTCCTTGGCAGGGGTGGGCAATCAGCCCCAGCATTTT.

This clonotype was counted at least ten times. The V and J genes are TRBV6-2 or TRBV6-3 and TRBJ1-5, with D unclear. The CDR3 runs 14 residues. V shed 4 bases and J shed 0 bases, with 7 bases lying between them. Germline loops: CDR1 MNHEY, CDR2 SVGEGT. This CDR3 is CASSWGDSNQPQHF. In DNA form, the CDR3 reads TGTGCCAGCAGTTGGGGAGATAGCAATCAGCCCCAGCATTTT.

This clonotype was picked up many times. V and J are TRBV7-2 and TRBJ1-5; 8 bases match TRBD1. The CDR3 extends over 15 amino acids. After removal of 4 bases from V and 4 bases from J, the junction contained 6 bases not matched to a gene. From germline, CDR1 is SGHTA and CDR2 FQGNSA. Written as DNA, the CDR3 is TGTGCCAGCAGCTACCAGACAGGGGTGAATCAGCCCCAGCATTTT. Amino acid sequence: CASSYQTGVNQPQHF.